These 12 T cell receptor beta chains were all obtained from the same sample, sequenced in a study of blood T cell repertoires in COVID-19. Measured with immunoSEQ multiplex PCR; TCRdb has only the in-frame clones, and not every one. The sample contains 200,000 to 300,000 clones, about 93% of which appear only once. Sequencing was done on a sample of peripheral blood. The receptor set was obtained from a man aged 25 to 40 with COVID-19, enrolled during active disease.

V and J are TRBV2 and TRBJ1-2; no firm D call. The CDR3 sequence is 15 residues long. V dropped 5 bases and J dropped 5 bases, with 18 bases sitting between them. Germline lookup yields CDR1 SNHLY and CDR2 FYNNEI. The CDR3 is CASSLEGGSIYGYTF. In DNA, the CDR3 is TGTGCCAGCAGTCTGGAGGGCGGATCGATTTATGGCTACACCTTC.

The chain uses TRBV18 and TRBJ1-3; D not resolved. Germline CDR1 and CDR2: KGHSH and LQKENI. The CDR3 contains 15 residues. V lost 2 bases and J lost 1, with 9 bases in between. CDR3 protein: CASSPDTASGNTIYF. DNA for the CDR3: TGTGCCAGCTCACCAGACACAGCTTCTGGAAACACCATATATTTT.

The genes are TRBV11-2 and TRBJ1-5, with D possibly matching TRBD1 (6 bases). The V and J ends lost 6 bases and 7 bases respectively, with 13 bases between them. Germline loops: CDR1 SGHAT, CDR2 FQNNGV. This CDR3 region has 13 residues. In DNA, the CDR3 is TGTGCCAGCAGTAGACAGGAGGAACAGCCCCAGCATTTT. This encodes CASSRQEEQPQHF.

In this sample, this clone turned up once. The rearrangement links TRBV6-2 or TRBV6-3 to TRBJ1-1; 10 nucleotides align to TRBD1. V lost 2 bases and J lost 3; bases outside the gene matches: 6. Germline loops: CDR1 MNHEY, CDR2 SVGEGT. This CDR3 spans 16 amino acids. The CDR3 nucleotides read TGTGCCAGCAGTTACGGGACAGGGGTCTCTCACACTGAAGCTTTCTTT. This sequence encodes CASSYGTGVSHTEAFF.

The chain couples TRBV27 to TRBJ2-7, with 10 bases aligning to TRBD1. The ends lost 7 bases at V and 4 bases at J; junction bases unmatched: 7. Germline V gives CDR1 MNHEY, CDR2 SMNVEV (reference sequence). This CDR3 is built from 14 residues. CDR3 nucleotide sequence: TGTGCCAGCAAGGAGGGACAGGGGTGGTACGAGCAGTACTTC. This codes for CASKEGQGWYEQYF.

The chain recombines TRBV30 with TRBJ2-2; 8 bases match TRBD1. J was trimmed by 6 bases and V by 7 bases; bases with no gene match: 4. The CDR3 has 12 amino acids. From germline, CDR1 is GTSNPN and CDR2 SVGIG (reference sequence). This CDR3 reads CALDREAGELFF. CDR3 DNA: TGTGCCTTGGACAGGGAGGCCGGGGAGCTGTTTTTT.

The genes are TRBV5-1 and TRBJ2-3, with 8 bases fitting TRBD2. Germline V lookup: CDR1 SGHRS, CDR2 YFSETQ. V was clipped by 1 base and J by 5 bases; unmatched bases: 9. The CDR3 is 16 residues long. For the CDR3, the DNA is TGCGCCAGCAGCTTGAGACGGGGGGGCCTGGTAGATACGCAGTATTTT. It specifies CASSLRRGGLVDTQYF.

V and J are TRBV1 and TRBJ2-5; TRBD2, as called in the table, went unchecked against the DNA. TRBV1 is described as a pseudogene. The CDR3 has 16 amino acids. CDR3 protein: CTSSDRTSWKQETQYF. In DNA, the CDR3 is TGCACCAGCAGCGACAGGACTAGCTGGAAACAAGAGACCCAGTACTTC.

The count of this clone is one. The germline gene is not matched at one end of the junction; a read error may be the cause. CDR3 sequence reads: CASSLSSGDF. For the CDR3, the DNA is TGTGCCAGCAGTTTATCAAGCGGGGACTTC. The rearrangement joins TRBV27 to TRBJ2-7, with 7 positions matching TRBD2. The CDR3 contains 10 residues. Germline CDR1 is MNHEY and CDR2 is SMNVEV (reference sequence).

CDR3 DNA sequence: TGCGCCAGCAGCTTGGCCACATCTAGTAAGCTCTACAATGAGCAGTTCTTC. Its protein product is CASSLATSSKLYNEQFF. The chain has TRBV5-1 and TRBJ2-1; D unclear. The CDR3 runs 17 residues. V was trimmed by 0 bases and J by 3 bases, leaving 16 bases between them. The germline gives CDR1 SGHRS, CDR2 YFSETQ. Combining the CDR3 with reference TRBV5-1 and TRBJ2-1 gives the whole variable domain KAGVTQTPRYLIKTRGQQVTLSCSPISGHRSVSWYQQTPGQGLQFLFEYFSETQRNKGNFPGRFSGRQFSNSRSEMNVSTLELGDSALYLCASSLATSSKLYNEQFFGPGTRLTVL.

This chain uses TRBV18 with TRBJ2-3; 9 bases are shared with TRBD1. The V gene end was trimmed by 2 bases and the J gene end by 7 bases; junction bases not matched to a gene: 4. The germline gives CDR1 KGHSH, CDR2 LQKENI. The CDR3 contains 14 residues. The CDR3: CASSPGTGSYTQYF. CDR3 sequence (DNA): TGTGCCAGCTCACCAGGGACAGGGTCGTATACGCAGTATTTT.

V usage is TRBV7-3 and J usage is TRBJ2-7; 8 nucleotides match TRBD2. The CDR3 runs 15 residues. V gave up 5 bases and J gave up 4 bases; unmatched junction bases: 10. The V gene's germline CDR1 is SGHTA and CDR2 FQGTGA. DNA for the CDR3: TGTGCCAGCAGCCCCGGGGGGGCTGTTGGATACGAGCAGTACTTC. Its protein product is CASSPGGAVGYEQYF.